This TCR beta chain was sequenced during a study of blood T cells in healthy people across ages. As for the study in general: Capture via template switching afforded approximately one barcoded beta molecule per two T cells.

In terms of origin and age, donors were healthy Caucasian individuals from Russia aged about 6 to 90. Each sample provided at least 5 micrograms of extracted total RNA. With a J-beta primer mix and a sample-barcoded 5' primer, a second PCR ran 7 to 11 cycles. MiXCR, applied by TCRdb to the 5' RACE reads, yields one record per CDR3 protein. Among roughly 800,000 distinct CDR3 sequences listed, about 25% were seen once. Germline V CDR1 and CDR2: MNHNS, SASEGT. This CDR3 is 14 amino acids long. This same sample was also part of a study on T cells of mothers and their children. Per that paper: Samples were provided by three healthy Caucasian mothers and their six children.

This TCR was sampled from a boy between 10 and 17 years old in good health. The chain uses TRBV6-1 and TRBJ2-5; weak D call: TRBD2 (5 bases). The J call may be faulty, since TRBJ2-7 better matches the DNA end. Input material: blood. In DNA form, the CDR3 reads TGTGCCAGCAGCCCCGGGGTCCTCTCCTACGAGCAGTACTTC. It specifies CASSPGVLSYEQYF.